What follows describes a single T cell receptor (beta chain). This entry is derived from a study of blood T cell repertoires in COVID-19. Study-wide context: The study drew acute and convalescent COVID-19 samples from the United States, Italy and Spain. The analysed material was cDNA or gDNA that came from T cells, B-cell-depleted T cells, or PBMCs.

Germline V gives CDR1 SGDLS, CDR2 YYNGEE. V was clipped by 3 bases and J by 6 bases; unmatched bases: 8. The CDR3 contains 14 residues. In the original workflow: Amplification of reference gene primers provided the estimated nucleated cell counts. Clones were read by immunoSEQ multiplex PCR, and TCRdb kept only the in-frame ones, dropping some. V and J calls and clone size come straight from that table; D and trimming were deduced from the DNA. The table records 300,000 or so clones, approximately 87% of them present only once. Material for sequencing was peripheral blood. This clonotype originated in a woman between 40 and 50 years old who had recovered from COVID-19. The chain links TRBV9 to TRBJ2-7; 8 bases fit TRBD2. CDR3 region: CASSAGGGPREQYF. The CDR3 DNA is TGTGCCAGCAGCGCCGGGGGGGGCCCCCGCGAGCAGTACTTC. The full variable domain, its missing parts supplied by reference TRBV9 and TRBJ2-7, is DSGVTQTPKHLITATGQRVTLRCSPRSGDLSVYWYQQSLDQGLQFLIQYYNGEERAKGNILERFSAQQFPDLHSELNLSSLELGDSALYFCASSAGGGPREQYFGPGTRLTVT.